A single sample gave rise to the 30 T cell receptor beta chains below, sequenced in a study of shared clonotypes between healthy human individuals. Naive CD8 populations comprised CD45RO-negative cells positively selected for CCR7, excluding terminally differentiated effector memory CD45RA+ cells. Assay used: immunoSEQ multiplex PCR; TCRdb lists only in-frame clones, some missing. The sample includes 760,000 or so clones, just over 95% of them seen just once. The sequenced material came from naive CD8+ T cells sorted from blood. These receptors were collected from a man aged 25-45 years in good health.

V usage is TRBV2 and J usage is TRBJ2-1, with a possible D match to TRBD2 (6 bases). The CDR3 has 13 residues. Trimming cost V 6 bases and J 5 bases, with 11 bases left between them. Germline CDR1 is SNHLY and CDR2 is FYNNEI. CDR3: CASRAGWNNEQFF. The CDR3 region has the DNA TGTGCCAGCAGGGCGGGATGGAACAATGAGCAGTTCTTC.

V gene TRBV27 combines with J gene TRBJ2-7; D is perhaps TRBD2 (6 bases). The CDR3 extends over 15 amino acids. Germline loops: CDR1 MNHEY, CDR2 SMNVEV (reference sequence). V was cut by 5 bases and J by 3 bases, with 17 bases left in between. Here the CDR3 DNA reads TGTGCCAGCAGTCCAAAGACTAGTCCCGGCTACGAGCAGTACTTC. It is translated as CASSPKTSPGYEQYF.

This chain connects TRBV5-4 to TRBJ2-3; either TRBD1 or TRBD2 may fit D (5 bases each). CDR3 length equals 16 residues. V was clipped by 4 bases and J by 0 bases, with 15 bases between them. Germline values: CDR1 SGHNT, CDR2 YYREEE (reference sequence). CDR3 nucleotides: TGTGCCAGCAGCCACTACGGGACCCTCAGCACAGATACGCAGTATTTT. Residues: CASSHYGTLSTDTQYF.

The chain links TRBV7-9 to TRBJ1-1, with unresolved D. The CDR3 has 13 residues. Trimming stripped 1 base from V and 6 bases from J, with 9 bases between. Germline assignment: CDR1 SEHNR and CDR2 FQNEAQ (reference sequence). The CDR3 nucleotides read TGTGCCAGCAGCTTAGTTGGAGCTCCTGAAGCTTTCTTT. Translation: CASSLVGAPEAFF.

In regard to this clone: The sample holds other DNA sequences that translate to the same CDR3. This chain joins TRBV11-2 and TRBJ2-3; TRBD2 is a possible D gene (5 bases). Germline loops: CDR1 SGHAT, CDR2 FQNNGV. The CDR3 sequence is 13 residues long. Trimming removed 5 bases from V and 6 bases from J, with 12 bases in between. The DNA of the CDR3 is TGTGCCAGCAGCCCACCATCTAGCGATACGCAGTATTTT. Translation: CASSPPSSDTQYF.

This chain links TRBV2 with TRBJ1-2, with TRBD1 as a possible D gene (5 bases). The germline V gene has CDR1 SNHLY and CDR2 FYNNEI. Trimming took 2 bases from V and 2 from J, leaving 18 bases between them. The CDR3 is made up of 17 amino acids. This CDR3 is CASSELGQIRFNYGYTF. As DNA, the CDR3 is TGTGCCAGCAGTGAATTGGGGCAGATAAGATTCAACTATGGCTACACCTTC.

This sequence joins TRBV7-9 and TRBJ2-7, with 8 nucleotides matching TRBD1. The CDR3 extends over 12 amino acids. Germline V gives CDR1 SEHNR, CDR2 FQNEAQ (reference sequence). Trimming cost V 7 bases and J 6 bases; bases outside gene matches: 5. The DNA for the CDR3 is TGTGCCAGCATGCAGGGGGCTGGCGAGCAGTACTTC. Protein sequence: CASMQGAGEQYF.

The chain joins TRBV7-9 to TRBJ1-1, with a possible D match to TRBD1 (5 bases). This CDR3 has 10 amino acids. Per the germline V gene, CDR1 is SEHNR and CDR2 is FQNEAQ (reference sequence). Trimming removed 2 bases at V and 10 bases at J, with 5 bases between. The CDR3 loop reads CASSLQGAFF. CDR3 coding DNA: TGTGCCAGCAGCTTACAGGGAGCTTTCTTT.

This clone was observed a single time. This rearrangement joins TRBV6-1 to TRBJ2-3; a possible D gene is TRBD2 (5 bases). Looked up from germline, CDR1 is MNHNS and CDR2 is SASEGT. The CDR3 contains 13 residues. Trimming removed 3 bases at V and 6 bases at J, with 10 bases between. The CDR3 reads CASSEVSDDTQYF. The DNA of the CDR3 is TGTGCCAGCAGTGAGGTTAGCGACGATACGCAGTATTTT.

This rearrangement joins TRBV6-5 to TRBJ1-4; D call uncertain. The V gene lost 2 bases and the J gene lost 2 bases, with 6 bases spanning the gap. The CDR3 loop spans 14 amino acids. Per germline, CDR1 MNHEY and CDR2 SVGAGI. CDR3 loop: CASSYQLTNEKLFF. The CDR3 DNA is TGTGCCAGCAGTTACCAACTTACTAATGAAAAACTGTTTTTT.

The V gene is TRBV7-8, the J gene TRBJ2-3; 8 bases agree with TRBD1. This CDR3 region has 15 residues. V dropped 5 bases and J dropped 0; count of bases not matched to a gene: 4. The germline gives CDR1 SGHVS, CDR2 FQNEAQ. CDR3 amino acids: CASSIWTGSTDTQYF. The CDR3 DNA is TGTGCCAGCAGCATATGGACAGGGAGCACAGATACGCAGTATTTT.

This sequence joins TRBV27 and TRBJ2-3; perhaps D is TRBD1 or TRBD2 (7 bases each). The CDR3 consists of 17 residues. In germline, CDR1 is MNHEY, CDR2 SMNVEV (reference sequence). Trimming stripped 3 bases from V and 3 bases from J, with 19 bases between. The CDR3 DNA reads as TGTGCCAGCAGTTTGTTCGCAGGGGGAGCGGGAACAGATACGCAGTATTTT. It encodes CASSLFAGGAGTDTQYF.

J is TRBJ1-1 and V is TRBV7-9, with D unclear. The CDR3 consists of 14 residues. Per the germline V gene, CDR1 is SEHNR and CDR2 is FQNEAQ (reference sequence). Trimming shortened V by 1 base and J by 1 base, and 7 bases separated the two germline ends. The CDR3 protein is CASSLESSNTEAFF. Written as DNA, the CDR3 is TGTGCCAGCAGCTTAGAGTCATCGAACACTGAAGCTTTCTTT.

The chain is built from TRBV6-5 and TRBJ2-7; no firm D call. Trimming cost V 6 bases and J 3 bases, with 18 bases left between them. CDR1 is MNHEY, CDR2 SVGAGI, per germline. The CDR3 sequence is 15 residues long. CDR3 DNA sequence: TGTGCCAGCAGCCCACTTTTAGGAGAGGTCTACGAGCAGTACTTC. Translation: CASSPLLGEVYEQYF.

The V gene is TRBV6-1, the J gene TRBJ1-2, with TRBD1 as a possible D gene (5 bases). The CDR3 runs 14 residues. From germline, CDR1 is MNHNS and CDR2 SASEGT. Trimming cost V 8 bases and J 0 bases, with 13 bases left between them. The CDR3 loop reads CASVARDPNYGYTF. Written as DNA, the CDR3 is TGTGCCAGCGTCGCCAGGGACCCTAACTATGGCTACACCTTC.

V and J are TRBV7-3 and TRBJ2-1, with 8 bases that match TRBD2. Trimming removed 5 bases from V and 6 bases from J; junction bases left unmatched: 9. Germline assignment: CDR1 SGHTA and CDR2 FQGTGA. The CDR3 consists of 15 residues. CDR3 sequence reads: CASSKGLAEFNEQFF. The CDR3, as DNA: TGTGCCAGCAGCAAAGGACTAGCCGAGTTCAATGAGCAGTTCTTC.

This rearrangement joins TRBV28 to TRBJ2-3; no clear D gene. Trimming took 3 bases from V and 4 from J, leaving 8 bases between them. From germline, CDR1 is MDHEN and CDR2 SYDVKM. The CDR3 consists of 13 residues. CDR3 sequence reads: CASSFSSSDTQYF. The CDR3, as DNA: TGTGCCAGCAGTTTTTCGAGCTCAGATACGCAGTATTTT.

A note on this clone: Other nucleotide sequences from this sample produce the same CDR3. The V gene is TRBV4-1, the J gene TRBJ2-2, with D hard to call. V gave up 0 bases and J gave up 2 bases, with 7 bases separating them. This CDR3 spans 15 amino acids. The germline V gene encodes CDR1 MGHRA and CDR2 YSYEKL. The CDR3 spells CASSQEWTNTGELFF. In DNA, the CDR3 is TGCGCCAGCAGCCAAGAATGGACCAACACCGGGGAGCTGTTTTTT.

In nucleotides, the CDR3 is TGTGCCAGCAGCGCTTCTACCACCTCCCCCGGGGAGCTGTTTTTT. It yields the protein CASSASTTSPGELFF. The chain is built from TRBV7-9 and TRBJ2-2; D gene ambiguous. Germline V gives CDR1 SEHNR, CDR2 FQNEAQ (reference sequence). The germline V and J ends were trimmed by 5 bases and 6 bases, with 16 bases remaining between them. This CDR3 region has 15 residues.

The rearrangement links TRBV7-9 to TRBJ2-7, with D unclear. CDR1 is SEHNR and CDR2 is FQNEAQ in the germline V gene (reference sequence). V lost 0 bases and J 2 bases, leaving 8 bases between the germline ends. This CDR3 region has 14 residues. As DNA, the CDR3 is TGTGCCAGCAGCTTAGCGGCTGAAGCCTACGAGCAGTACTTC. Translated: CASSLAAEAYEQYF.

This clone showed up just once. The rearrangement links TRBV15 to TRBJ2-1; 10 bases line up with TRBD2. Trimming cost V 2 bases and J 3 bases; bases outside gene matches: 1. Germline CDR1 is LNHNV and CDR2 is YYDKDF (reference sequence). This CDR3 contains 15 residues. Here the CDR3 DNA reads TGTGCCACCAGCAGATCTAGCGGGGGCTACAATGAGCAGTTCTTC. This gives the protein CATSRSSGGYNEQFF.

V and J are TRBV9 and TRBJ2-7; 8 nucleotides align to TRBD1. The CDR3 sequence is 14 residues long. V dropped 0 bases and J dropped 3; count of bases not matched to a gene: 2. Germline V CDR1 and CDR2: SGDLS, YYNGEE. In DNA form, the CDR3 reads TGTGCCAGCAGCGTAGGCAGGGGGCACTACGAGCAGTACTTC. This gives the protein CASSVGRGHYEQYF.

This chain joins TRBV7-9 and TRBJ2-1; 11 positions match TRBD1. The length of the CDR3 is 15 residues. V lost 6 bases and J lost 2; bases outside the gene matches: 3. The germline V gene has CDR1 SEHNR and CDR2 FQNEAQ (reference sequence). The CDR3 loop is CASREGQGAYNEQFF. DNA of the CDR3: TGTGCCAGCAGAGAGGGACAGGGGGCCTACAATGAGCAGTTCTTC.

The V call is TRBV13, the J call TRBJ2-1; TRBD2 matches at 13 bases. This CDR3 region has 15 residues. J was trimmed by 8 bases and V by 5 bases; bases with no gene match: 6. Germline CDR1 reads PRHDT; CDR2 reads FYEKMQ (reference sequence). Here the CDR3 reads CASSPGLAGVYEQFF. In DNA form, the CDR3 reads TGTGCCAGCAGCCCCGGACTAGCGGGAGTGTATGAGCAGTTCTTC.

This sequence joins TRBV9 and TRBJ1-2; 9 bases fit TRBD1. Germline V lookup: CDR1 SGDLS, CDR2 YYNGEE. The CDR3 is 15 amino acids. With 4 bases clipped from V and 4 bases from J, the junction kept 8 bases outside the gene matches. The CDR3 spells CASSTGTGWSYGYTF. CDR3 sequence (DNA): TGTGCCAGCAGCACCGGGACAGGGTGGTCCTATGGCTACACCTTC. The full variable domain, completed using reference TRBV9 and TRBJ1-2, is DSGVTQTPKHLITATGQRVTLRCSPRSGDLSVYWYQQSLDQGLQFLIQYYNGEERAKGNILERFSAQQFPDLHSELNLSSLELGDSALYFCASSTGTGWSYGYTFGSGTRLTVV.

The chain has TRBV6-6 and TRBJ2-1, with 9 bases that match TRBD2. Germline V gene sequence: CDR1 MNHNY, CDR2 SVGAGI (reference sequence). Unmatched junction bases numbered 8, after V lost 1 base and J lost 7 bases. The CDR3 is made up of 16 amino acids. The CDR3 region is CASSYLGGRAENEQFF. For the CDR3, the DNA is TGTGCCAGCAGTTACTTGGGCGGGAGGGCAGAAAATGAGCAGTTCTTC.

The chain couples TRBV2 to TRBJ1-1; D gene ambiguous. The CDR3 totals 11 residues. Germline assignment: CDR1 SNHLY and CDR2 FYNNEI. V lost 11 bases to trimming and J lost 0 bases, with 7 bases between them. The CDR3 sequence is CAAKMNTEAFF. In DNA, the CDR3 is TGTGCCGCCAAAATGAACACTGAAGCTTTCTTT. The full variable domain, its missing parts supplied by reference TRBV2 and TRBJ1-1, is EPEVTQTPSHQVTQMGQEVILRCVPISNHLYFYWYRQILGQKVEFLVSFYNNEISEKSEIFDDQFSVERPDGSNFTLKIRSTKLEDSAMYFCAAKMNTEAFFGQGTRLTVV.

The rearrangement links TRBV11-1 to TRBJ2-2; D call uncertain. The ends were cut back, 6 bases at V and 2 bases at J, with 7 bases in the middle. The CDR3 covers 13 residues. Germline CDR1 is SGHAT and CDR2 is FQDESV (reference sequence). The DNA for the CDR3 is TGTGCCAGCAGTTGGGGAAACACCGGGGAGCTGTTTTTT. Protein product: CASSWGNTGELFF.

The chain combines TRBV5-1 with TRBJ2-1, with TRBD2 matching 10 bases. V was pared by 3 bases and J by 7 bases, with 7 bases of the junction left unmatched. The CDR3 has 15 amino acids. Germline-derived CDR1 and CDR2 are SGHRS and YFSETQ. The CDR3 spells CASSYPGLAFNEQFF. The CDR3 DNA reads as TGCGCCAGCAGCTACCCGGGACTAGCGTTTAATGAGCAGTTCTTC.

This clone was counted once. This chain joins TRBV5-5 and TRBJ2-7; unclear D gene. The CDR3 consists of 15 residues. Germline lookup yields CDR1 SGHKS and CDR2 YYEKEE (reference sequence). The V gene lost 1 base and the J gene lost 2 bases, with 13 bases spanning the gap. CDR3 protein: CASSLSVSLTYEQYF. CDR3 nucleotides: TGTGCCAGCAGCTTGAGTGTCAGCTTAACCTACGAGCAGTACTTC.